This TCR beta chain was observed in a study of shared clonotypes between healthy human individuals. Repertoires were generated with immunoSEQ multiplex PCR, while TCRdb's copy carries only in-frame clones and drops some. The sample lists approximately 740,000 clones; almost 95% were seen once. Terminally differentiated effector memory CD45RA+ cells were left out of the naive CD8 fraction, which was CD45RO-negative and positively selected for CCR7. V was pared by 5 bases and J by 2 bases, with 13 bases of the junction left unmatched. This CDR3 spans 18 amino acids. The germline V gene encodes CDR1 SGHVS and CDR2 FQNEAQ.

This receptor was identified in a man aged 30-40 years in good health. V and J are TRBV7-8 and TRBJ1-5; 9 positions match TRBD1. The sample consisted of naive CD8+ T cells sorted from blood. The CDR3 loop is CASSPRDRVREGNQPQHF. In DNA, the CDR3 is TGTGCCAGCAGCCCCCGGGACAGGGTTCGTGAGGGCAATCAGCCCCAGCATTTT.